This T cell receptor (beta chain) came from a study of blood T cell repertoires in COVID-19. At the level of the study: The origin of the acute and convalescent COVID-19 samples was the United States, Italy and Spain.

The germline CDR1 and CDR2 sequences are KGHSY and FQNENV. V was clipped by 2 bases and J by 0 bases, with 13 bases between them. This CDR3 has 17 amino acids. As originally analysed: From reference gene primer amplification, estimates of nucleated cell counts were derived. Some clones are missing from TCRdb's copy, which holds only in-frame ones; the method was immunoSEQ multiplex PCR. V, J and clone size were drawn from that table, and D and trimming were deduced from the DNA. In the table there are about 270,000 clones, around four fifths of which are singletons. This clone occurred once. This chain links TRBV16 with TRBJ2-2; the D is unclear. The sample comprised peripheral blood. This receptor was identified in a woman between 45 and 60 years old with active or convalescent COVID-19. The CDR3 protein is CASSQGLRQSNTGELFF. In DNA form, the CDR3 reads TGTGCCAGCAGCCAAGGTCTGCGGCAGTCGAACACCGGGGAGCTGTTTTTT.